This T cell receptor (beta chain) is from a study of blood T cell repertoires in COVID-19. Original data processing: Reference gene primer amplification yielded estimated nucleated cell counts. TCRdb keeps only in-frame clones here, not all; method: immunoSEQ multiplex PCR. V, J and clone size are those of that table, while D and trimming were read from the DNA. The repertoire has roughly 300,000 clones, 90% of them found once; the top ten carry roughly 1.1%. Symptom resolution, clearance, or two negative PCRs marked the recovered donors of Cohort 3. Germline values: CDR1 LGHDT, CDR2 YNNKEL (reference sequence). The CDR3 length is 19 residues. V was clipped by 1 base and J by 5 bases, with 26 bases between them.

The specimen sequenced was PBMCs or T cells enriched from blood (not recorded which). This TCR derives from a woman under 40 who had recovered from COVID-19. This chain links TRBV3-1 (or the pseudogene TRBV3-2) with TRBJ1-2; weak D call: TRBD1 (6 bases). This chain's CDR3 is CASSQVPLRGRVRLYGYTF. The CDR3 DNA follows: TGTGCCAGCAGCCAAGTACCTCTGCGGGGGCGAGTTCGTTTATATGGCTACACCTTC.